The rows below give T cell receptor beta chains drawn from one sample of a study of blood T cell repertoires in COVID-19. TCRdb's copy holds only in-frame clones and misses some; the assay was immunoSEQ multiplex PCR. The profile covers approximately 160,000 clones, with approximately 83% appearing a single time and about 10% taken by the ten largest. The sample comprised peripheral blood. These receptors all come from a woman over 75 with active or convalescent COVID-19. Both conserved end residues are part of each CDR3. A D gene is named only where the DNA matches it firmly. The size field is filled for only some rows; it gives once, few, many or a size class.

size	V	J	D	DNA	CDR3
.	TRBV7-6	TRBJ2-7	TRBD2	TGTGCCAGCAGCCCCCGGGGGGACGTAACAAACTACGAGCAGTACTTC	CASSPRGDVTNYEQYF
.	TRBV2	TRBJ2-1	TRBD1	TGTGCCAGCAGTGTTCCGGGACAGGGTAGAGATGAGCAGTTCTTC	CASSVPGQGRDEQFF
once	TRBV3-1/TRBV3-2	TRBJ1-6	.	TGTGCCAGCAGCCACCGAGGGAGCTCCTATAATTCACCCCTCCACTTT	CASSHRGSSYNSPLHF
.	TRBV3-1/TRBV3-2	TRBJ2-1	TRBD1	TGTGCCAGCAGCTTCACAGGGGCTGAGCAGTTCTTC	CASSFTGAEQFF
.	TRBV6-2/TRBV6-3	TRBJ1-5	.	TGTGCCAGCAGCGGACAGCTTAGCAATCAGCCCCAGCATTTT	CASSGQLSNQPQHF
few	TRBV3-1/TRBV3-2	TRBJ1-2	TRBD1	TGTGCCAGCAGCCTAACCGCCGGGACAGCCTTGAACTATGGCTACACCTTC	CASSLTAGTALNYGYTF
few	TRBV19	TRBJ1-1	.	TGTGCCAGTAGTAAGCCCATAGAAGGGGACATGAACACTGAAGCTTTCTTT	CASSKPIEGDMNTEAFF
.	TRBV12-3/TRBV12-4	TRBJ1-1	TRBD1	TGTGCCAGCTGGGACAGCTTGAACACTGAAGCTTTCTTT	CASWDSLNTEAFF
.	TRBV3-1/TRBV3-2	TRBJ2-1	.	TGTGCCAGCAGCCTCCCAGGGGTGGCCTACAATGAGCAGTTCTTC	CASSLPGVAYNEQFF
.	TRBV6-5	TRBJ1-4	.	TGTGCCAGCAGTAGGGACACTTCAACTAATGAAAAACTGTTTTTT	CASSRDTSTNEKLFF
.	TRBV7-2	TRBJ1-2	.	TGTGCCAGCAGCGCTCTACAGAGCTATGGCTACACCTTC	CASSALQSYGYTF
.	TRBV19	TRBJ1-1	.	TGTGCCAGTAGTAATACAGGGAGGAACACTGAAGCTTTCTTT	CASSNTGRNTEAFF
once	TRBV28	TRBJ2-3	.	TGTGCCAGTACCCAGGGGCCCCCGACAGATACGCAGTATTTT	CASTQGPPTDTQYF
.	TRBV7-2	TRBJ1-4	TRBD1	TGTGCCAGCAGCTCAGGGGGCTCGAATGAAAAACTGTTTTTT	CASSSGGSNEKLFF
.	TRBV5-1	TRBJ1-2	.	TGCGCCAGCAGCTTGGATGGGGCTAGCTATGGCTACACCTTC	CASSLDGASYGYTF
.	TRBV3-1/TRBV3-2	TRBJ2-3	.	TGTGCCAGCAGCCAAGCTACGGTACGCACAGATACGCAGTATTTT	CASSQATVRTDTQYF
once	TRBV10-3	TRBJ2-3	.	TGTGCCATCAGTGTATCCTCCGGGACTCTGAGTACGCAGTATTTT	CAISVSSGTLSTQYF
.	TRBV30	TRBJ2-2	.	TGTGCCTGGAAGCCGGGGACTTTGAGGACCGGGGAGCTGTTTTTT	CAWKPGTLRTGELFF
.	TRBV6-5	TRBJ1-1	TRBD1	TGTGCCAGCAGTTACTCCTGGACAGGAAAAAACACTGAAGCTTTCTTT	CASSYSWTGKNTEAFF
.	TRBV2	TRBJ2-7	TRBD1	TGTGCCAGCAGTAGCCAGGGGGCGTACGAGCAGTACTTC	CASSSQGAYEQYF
.	TRBV30	TRBJ1-1	.	TGTGCCTGGAGTGTTCGGCAGGTGAACACTGAAGCTTTCTTT	CAWSVRQVNTEAFF
.	TRBV18	TRBJ2-7	.	TGTGCCAGCTCACCAACGGAAAGGGCAGGGGAGCAGTACTTC	CASSPTERAGEQYF
.	TRBV12-5	TRBJ1-4	.	TGTGCTAGTGGCCCAGCTGGCGGGACCTCTAATGAAAAACTGTTTTTT	CASGPAGGTSNEKLFF
.	TRBV6-5	TRBJ1-5	.	TGTGCCAGCAGTTACTCGCTCGGGTCAGATCAGCCCCAGCATTTT	CASSYSLGSDQPQHF
.	TRBV6-5	TRBJ1-3	TRBD1	TGTGCCAGCAGTCTCGGACAGGGCTCTGGAAACACCATATATTTT	CASSLGQGSGNTIYF
.	TRBV7-9	TRBJ2-7	TRBD2	TGTGCCAGCAGCTCGACTAGCGGGGGGCCTTCGGCTTTCTACGAGCAGTACTTC	CASSSTSGGPSAFYEQYF